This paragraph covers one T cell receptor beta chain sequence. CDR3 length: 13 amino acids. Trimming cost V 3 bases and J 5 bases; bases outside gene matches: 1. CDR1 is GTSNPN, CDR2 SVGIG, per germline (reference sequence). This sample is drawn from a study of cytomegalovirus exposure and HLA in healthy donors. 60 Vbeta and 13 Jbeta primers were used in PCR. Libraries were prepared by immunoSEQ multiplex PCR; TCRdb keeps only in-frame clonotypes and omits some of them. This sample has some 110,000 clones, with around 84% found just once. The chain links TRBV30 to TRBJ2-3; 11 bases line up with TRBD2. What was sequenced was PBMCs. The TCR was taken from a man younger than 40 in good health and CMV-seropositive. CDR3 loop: CAWRGTSGDTQYF. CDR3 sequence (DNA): TGTGCCTGGAGGGGGACTAGCGGAGATACGCAGTATTTT.